This T cell receptor beta chain was sequenced in a study of CXCR3-negative and CXCR3-positive naive CD8 T cells. Study-level findings and limits: Hydrophobicity was higher for TRB CDR3s found in CXCR3-positive naive cells than in CXCR3-negative naive cells.

TRB cDNA libraries were made by UMI-labeled 5' RACE. TCRdb reprocessed the 5' RACE reads, keeping one entry per CDR3 protein, no DNA. The sample table includes some 120,000 distinct CDR3 sequences. A note on this clonotype: Its antigen remains unidentified.

The CDR3 is 18 residues long. Germline V gives CDR1 SEHNR, CDR2 FQNEAQ (reference sequence). The clonotype comes from a human donor in good health. Some clones in this sample may be carry-over from other donors' samples. The rearrangement joins TRBV7-9 to TRBJ2-3; TCRdb indicates TRBD2, and absent DNA this call remains unverified. Sequenced material: naive CXCR3+ CD8+ T cells from blood. Sample subset: CD45RO-CCR7+CD27+CD95- naive CD8+ T cells expressing CXCR3 (TNR3+). The CDR3 spells CASSFPSTSGESTDTQYF.